These 27 T cell receptor beta chains were all obtained from the same sample, sequenced in a study of siplizumab effects on memory and regulatory T cells. Here immunoSEQ multiplex PCR was the method, and the copy in TCRdb shows in-frame clones only, minus some. This table has tens of thousands of clones, 90% to 97% appearing once. The sequencing input was naive CD8+ T cells sorted from blood. Receptors were obtained from a human donor in good health.

Here the CDR3 reads CASTSRQATNEKLFF. The CDR3 DNA follows: TGTGCCAGCACTTCCCGACAGGCAACTAATGAAAAACTGTTTTTT. The genes are TRBV7-9 and TRBJ1-4; D is possibly TRBD1 (6 bases). Germline values: CDR1 SEHNR, CDR2 FQNEAQ (reference sequence). The CDR3 length is 15 residues. The V end lost 7 bases, the J end lost 0 bases, and 12 bases lay between the germline ends.

The CDR3 region is CASSLSQTGDTEAFF. CDR3 nucleotides: TGTGCCAGCAGCTTATCCCAAACAGGAGACACTGAAGCTTTCTTT. The rearrangement uses TRBV7-3 and TRBJ1-1, with D possibly being TRBD1 (5 bases). Germline CDR1 and CDR2: SGHTA and FQGTGA. V was trimmed by 2 bases and J by 3 bases, leaving 13 bases between them. This CDR3 spans 15 amino acids.

The chain combines TRBV6-6 with TRBJ1-2; D is possibly TRBD1 (6 bases). The CDR3 spans 15 residues. Looked up from germline, CDR1 is MNHNY and CDR2 is SVGAGI (reference sequence). Trimming removed 6 bases at V and 1 base at J, with 15 bases between. CDR3 region: CASRPTGLGNYGYTF. CDR3 sequence (DNA): TGTGCCAGCAGACCCACAGGGCTAGGTAACTATGGCTACACCTTC.

V gene TRBV27 combines with J gene TRBJ2-1, with unresolved D. The CDR3 sequence is 13 residues long. Trimming stripped 5 bases from V and 7 bases from J, with 12 bases between. Per germline, CDR1 MNHEY and CDR2 SMNVEV (reference sequence). In DNA, the CDR3 is TGTGCCAGCAGTACATACATAATGAATGAGCAGTTCTTC. Protein sequence: CASSTYIMNEQFF.

About this clone itself: At the DNA level, this CDR3 is encoded by other sequences in the same sample as well. The chain couples TRBV10-2 to TRBJ2-7; D remains unclear. Germline CDR1 WSHSY, CDR2 SAAADI. The CDR3 consists of 12 residues. Trimming left V 0 bases short and J 3 bases short, with 3 bases between. CDR3 amino acids: CASSESGYEQYF. CDR3 nucleotides: TGCGCCAGCAGTGAGTCGGGCTACGAGCAGTACTTC.

This chain connects TRBV9 to TRBJ2-7; no clear D. Trimming left V 0 bases short and J 0 bases short, with 10 bases between. The CDR3 runs to 15 residues. The germline CDR1 and CDR2 sequences are SGDLS and YYNGEE. CDR3: CASSVGWGFSYEQYF. The CDR3 nucleotides read TGTGCCAGCAGCGTAGGATGGGGTTTCTCCTACGAGCAGTACTTC.

This chain joins TRBV10-2 and TRBJ2-3; tentatively, D is TRBD2 (6 bases). Germline CDR1 WSHSY, CDR2 SAAADI. The CDR3 length is 13 residues. The V end was cut by 7 bases, the J end by 4 bases, with 12 bases between. The CDR3 loop reads CASTRDFADTQYF. CDR3 DNA sequence: TGCGCCAGCACCCGGGACTTCGCAGATACGCAGTATTTT.

Details on this clone: The germline gene is not matched at one end of the junction; a read error may be the cause. V and J are TRBV11-1 and TRBJ2-7; 10 nucleotides agree with TRBD1. CDR1 is SGHAT and CDR2 is FQDESV in the germline V gene (reference sequence). There are 13 residues in the CDR3. The CDR3 loop reads CASSLGQGGEQYF. The CDR3 coding sequence is TGTGCCAGCAGTTTAGGACAGGGGGGCGAGCAGTACTTC. Filled out from reference TRBV11-1 and TRBJ2-7, the complete variable domain reads EAEVAQSPRYKITEKSQAVAFWCDPISGHATLYWYRQILGQGPELLVQFQDESVVDDSQLPKDRFSAERLKGVDSTLKIQPAELGDSAMYLCASSLGQGGEQYFGPGTRLTVT.

This clone was counted once. CDR3 in amino acids: CASSLRQGEADTQYF. In nucleotides, the CDR3 is TGTGCCAGCAGTTTAAGGCAGGGGGAGGCAGATACGCAGTATTTT. The V gene is TRBV27, the J gene TRBJ2-3; a possible D gene is TRBD1 (7 bases). V lost 2 bases, J lost 4 bases, and 13 bases lay in between. This CDR3 spans 15 amino acids. Germline V CDR1 and CDR2: MNHEY, SMNVEV (reference sequence).

DNA of the CDR3: TGCGCCAGCAGCCAAGCCGGACAGGGGACATTTATTGACACCATATATTTT. Translated: CASSQAGQGTFIDTIYF. The chain links TRBV4-1 to TRBJ1-3, with TRBD1 matching 9 bases. This CDR3 spans 17 amino acids. Germline CDR1 reads MGHRA; CDR2 reads YSYEKL. The trim removed 1 base at V and 8 bases at J, leaving 12 bases unmatched.

V is TRBV10-2 and J is TRBJ1-6; D ambiguous. The CDR3 extends over 13 amino acids. Trimming took off 8 bases at V and 9 bases at J, with 14 bases between the two ends. CDR1 is WSHSY, CDR2 SAAADI, per germline. The CDR3 nucleotides read TGCGCCAGCCGGAGCGGGGAAGGTTCACCCCTCCACTTT. The encoded protein is CASRSGEGSPLHF.

The chain links TRBV19 to TRBJ1-1; no clear D. CDR3 length equals 13 residues. V lost 2 bases and J lost 1, with 5 bases in between. CDR1 and CDR2 (germline): LNHDA, SQIVND (reference sequence). The CDR3 DNA reads TGTGCCAGTAGTATATCGGAGAACACTGAAGCTTTCTTT. Translated: CASSISENTEAFF.

This sequence joins TRBV27 and TRBJ2-2; D gene ambiguous. The germline V and J ends were trimmed by 4 bases and 7 bases, with 7 bases remaining between them. In germline, CDR1 is MNHEY, CDR2 SMNVEV (reference sequence). The CDR3 loop spans 12 amino acids. The CDR3 here is CASSSTIGELFF. The CDR3 DNA sequence: TGTGCCAGCAGTTCCACGATCGGGGAGCTGTTTTTT.

This chain joins TRBV11-2 and TRBJ1-5, with TRBD1 matching over 8 bases. J was trimmed by 1 base and V by 8 bases; bases with no gene match: 4. Germline values: CDR1 SGHAT, CDR2 FQNNGV. The CDR3 length is 14 residues. The chain's CDR3 is CASAQGVSNQPQHF. CDR3 in DNA: TGTGCCAGCGCACAGGGGGTAAGCAATCAGCCCCAGCATTTT.

J is TRBJ2-3 and V is TRBV19, with D perhaps matching TRBD1 (6 bases). The CDR3 extends over 16 amino acids. Trimming shortened V by 1 base and J by 2 bases, and 13 bases separated the two germline ends. CDR1 and CDR2 from the germline V gene are LNHDA and SQIVND (reference sequence). The CDR3 region is CASSIGQGPLTDTQYF. CDR3 bases: TGTGCCAGTAGTATAGGTCAGGGGCCTCTCACAGATACGCAGTATTTT.

The chain combines TRBV18 with TRBJ1-3; D remains unclear. Trimming cost V 0 bases and J 2 bases, with 14 bases left between them. Germline loops: CDR1 KGHSH, CDR2 LQKENI. The CDR3 covers 17 residues. The CDR3, as DNA: TGTGCCAGCTCACCACCGTATGGAGGAGGTGCTGGAAACACCATATATTTT. It codes for CASSPPYGGGAGNTIYF.

This clone was counted once. V usage is TRBV5-1 and J usage is TRBJ1-1, with TRBD1 as a possible D gene (5 bases). CDR3 length: 13 residues. CDR1 is SGHRS and CDR2 is YFSETQ in the germline V gene. V lost 4 bases, J lost 1 base, and 8 bases lay in between. The CDR3 nucleotides are TGCGCCAGCAGCCCGGGGACGAACACTGAAGCTTTCTTT. Translating it yields CASSPGTNTEAFF. The full variable domain, in which reference TRBV5-1 and TRBJ1-1 provide the parts outside the CDR3, is KAGVTQTPRYLIKTRGQQVTLSCSPISGHRSVSWYQQTPGQGLQFLFEYFSETQRNKGNFPGRFSGRQFSNSRSEMNVSTLELGDSALYLCASSPGTNTEAFFGQGTRLTVV.

The rearrangement joins TRBV7-9 to TRBJ2-1; D is ambiguous. The CDR3 has 13 residues. Germline V lookup: CDR1 SEHNR, CDR2 FQNEAQ (reference sequence). Deletions cut 4 bases from V and 7 bases from J, with 11 bases between. CDR3 DNA: TGTGCCAGCAGCTCAAGTGGCCTGAATGAGCAGTTCTTC. Translated: CASSSSGLNEQFF.

The rearrangement uses TRBV4-3 and TRBJ1-5, with a possible D match to TRBD1 (5 bases). Trimming took 0 bases from V and 4 from J, leaving 16 bases between them. The length of the CDR3 is 17 residues. CDR1 and CDR2 from the germline V gene are LGHNA and YSLEER. The CDR3 sequence is CASSQDWRGNINQPQHF. CDR3 DNA: TGCGCCAGCAGCCAAGACTGGCGGGGGAATATAAATCAGCCCCAGCATTTT.

The chain couples TRBV4-1 to TRBJ1-5; 10 nucleotides align to TRBD1. Trimming removed 2 bases from V and 8 bases from J; junction bases left unmatched: 6. The length of the CDR3 is 15 residues. The germline gives CDR1 MGHRA, CDR2 YSYEKL. The CDR3 DNA is TGCGCCAGCAGCCAACAACAGGGGACAGGGGAGCCCCAGCATTTT. Protein product: CASSQQQGTGEPQHF.

The chain has TRBV28 and TRBJ1-1; no clear D gene. Trimming shortened V by 7 bases and J by 1 base, and 13 bases separated the two germline ends. This CDR3 has 14 residues. CDR1 and CDR2 (germline): MDHEN, SYDVKM. The DNA of the CDR3 is TGTGCCAGCACAAGGATGCCGGAGAACACTGAAGCTTTCTTT. This encodes CASTRMPENTEAFF.

This sequence joins TRBV2 and TRBJ2-5; 10 bases are a match to TRBD2. This CDR3 is 15 amino acids long. The V gene's germline CDR1 is SNHLY and CDR2 FYNNEI. With 0 bases clipped from V and 4 bases from J, the junction kept 2 bases outside the gene matches. DNA for the CDR3: TGTGCCAGCAGTGAAGCGAGGACTAGCGGAGAGACCCAGTACTTC. This codes for CASSEARTSGETQYF.

The chain uses TRBV7-3 and TRBJ2-5, with D perhaps given as TRBD1 or TRBD2 (5 bases each). V lost 2 bases, J lost 5 bases, and 9 bases lay in between. This CDR3 region has 13 residues. Germline CDR1 reads SGHTA; CDR2 reads FQGTGA. CDR3 residues: CASSLYGAETQYF. The CDR3 DNA reads TGTGCCAGCAGCTTATACGGGGCGGAGACCCAGTACTTC.

This clone has just one count. The chain combines TRBV7-3 with TRBJ1-1, with TRBD1 as a possible D gene (5 bases). The CDR3 covers 15 residues. In germline, CDR1 is SGHTA, CDR2 FQGTGA. V lost 2 bases, J lost 4 bases, and 14 bases lay in between. The CDR3 here is CASSLGPGDGTEAFF. In nucleotides, the CDR3 is TGTGCCAGCAGCTTAGGTCCGGGGGATGGCACTGAAGCTTTCTTT.

The V and J genes are TRBV10-1 and TRBJ2-5, with TRBD2 matching over 7 bases. Trimming cost V 8 bases and J 0 bases; bases outside gene matches: 12. Germline V gene data show CDR1 as WNHNN and CDR2 as SYGVQD (reference sequence). The CDR3 has 16 amino acids. The CDR3 nucleotides are TGCGCCAGCGGGACTACCCTTCCGTTGTACCAAGAGACCCAGTACTTC. This encodes CASGTTLPLYQETQYF.

This clone was seen just once. The chain carries TRBV4-1 and TRBJ1-2; 7 nucleotides align to TRBD1. With V trimmed by 5 bases and J by 0 bases, 9 bases remained unmatched. The CDR3 sequence is 16 residues long. Germline lookup yields CDR1 MGHRA and CDR2 YSYEKL. The CDR3 coding sequence is TGCGCCAGCAGCTTTGGGACAGAGGGGACTAACTATGGCTACACCTTC. Residues: CASSFGTEGTNYGYTF.

The V call is TRBV6-5, the J call TRBJ1-1; D remains ambiguous. There are 12 residues in the CDR3. The germline V and J ends were trimmed by 0 bases and 1 base, with 0 bases remaining between them. Germline lookup yields CDR1 MNHEY and CDR2 SVGAGI. Written as DNA, the CDR3 is TGTGCCAGCAGTTACTCGAACACTGAAGCTTTCTTT. Protein: CASSYSNTEAFF.